Listed here are 22 T cell receptor beta chains from one sample, sequenced in a study of shared clonotypes between healthy human individuals (TCRdb year 2020). Library preparation used the immunoSEQ multiplex PCR assay. TCRdb stores this immuneACCESS table with in-frame sequences only. Part of the clones is absent; in the studies checked, under half of the shortfall reflects unresolved V genes, and no reason is known for the rest. Present in this sample are nearly 600,000 clones, about 95% of which were seen just once. Clones ranked in the top ten supply around 0.097% of the sample. CD8 naive samples were obtained by positive selection for CCR7 among CD45RO-negative cells, yielding a CD45RA+CCR7+ population from which TemRA cells were excluded. The specimen sequenced was naive CD8+ T cells sorted from blood. This sample's cell subset or site label indicates: CD45RA+CCR7+. The receptor source for this set is a woman in her 30s in good health.

The chain uses TRBV4-1 and TRBJ2-2; perhaps D is TRBD1 or TRBD2 (5 bases each). V lost 4 bases and J 2 bases, leaving 11 bases between the germline ends. Germline V gene sequence: CDR1 MGHRA, CDR2 YSYEKL. This CDR3 is 15 amino acids long. The CDR3 loop reads CASSRTRTNTGELFF. The CDR3 nucleotides read TGCGCCAGCAGCCGAACTAGGACAAACACCGGGGAGCTGTTTTTT.

The genes are TRBV6-6 and TRBJ1-1; D perhaps matches TRBD1 (5 bases). This CDR3 has 16 amino acids. The V end lost 8 bases, the J end lost 0 bases, and 19 bases lay between the germline ends. Germline CDR1 is MNHNY and CDR2 is SVGAGI (reference sequence). The CDR3 bases are TGTGCCAGCGGTCAGGTGGGGGGGACCATGAACACTGAAGCTTTCTTT. It yields the protein CASGQVGGTMNTEAFF.

This chain connects TRBV27 to TRBJ1-4; D is possibly TRBD1 (5 bases). With 5 bases removed from V and 7 bases from J, the gap between germline ends came to 11 bases. The germline V gene has CDR1 MNHEY and CDR2 SMNVEV (reference sequence). CDR3 length: 13 residues. CDR3 sequence: CASSPGHLEKLFF. CDR3 DNA sequence: TGTGCCAGCAGTCCTGGACACCTTGAAAAACTGTTTTTT.

The CDR3 DNA is TGTGCCAGCAGCCAAGAGAGGGAAGCTAATGAAAAACTGTTTTTT. This translates into CASSQEREANEKLFF. V is TRBV4-2 and J is TRBJ1-4; D not resolved. CDR1 is LGHNA and CDR2 is YNFKEQ in the germline V gene. V gave up 0 bases and J gave up 3 bases, with 8 bases separating them. CDR3 length: 15 residues.

The CDR3 DNA reads as TGTGCCAGCAGTTATAGTCTAGGAAGCTCCTACAATGAGCAGTTCTTC. Protein sequence: CASSYSLGSSYNEQFF. J is TRBJ2-1 and V is TRBV6-5; D not resolved. V lost 3 bases, J lost 0 bases, and 12 bases lay in between. CDR1 is MNHEY, CDR2 SVGAGI, per germline. The CDR3 extends over 16 amino acids.

V and J are TRBV9 and TRBJ2-7; D tentatively reads TRBD1 or TRBD2 (6 bases each). The V gene's germline CDR1 is SGDLS and CDR2 YYNGEE. V lost 3 bases and J lost 2, with 12 bases in between. This CDR3 contains 14 residues. The CDR3 region is CASSGGTNTYEQYF. The CDR3 DNA is TGTGCCAGCAGCGGCGGGACAAATACCTACGAGCAGTACTTC.

The chain links TRBV15 to TRBJ1-1; D might be TRBD1 (5 bases). Germline values: CDR1 LNHNV, CDR2 YYDKDF (reference sequence). This CDR3 comprises 13 residues. The germline V and J ends were trimmed by 5 bases and 5 bases, with 12 bases remaining between them. DNA for the CDR3: TGTGCCACCAGCGGGGGGTTCGGGACTGAAGCTTTCTTT. As protein: CATSGGFGTEAFF.

This clone showed up just once. The chain recombines TRBV9 with TRBJ2-1; 8 bases are a match to TRBD2. The V gene end was trimmed by 1 base and the J gene end by 8 bases; junction bases not matched to a gene: 11. The germline gives CDR1 SGDLS, CDR2 YYNGEE. The CDR3 extends over 16 amino acids. The CDR3 loop is CASSVQRELPGDEQFF. The CDR3 region has the DNA TGTGCCAGCAGCGTACAGCGGGAGTTACCCGGGGATGAGCAGTTCTTC.

This clone showed up just a few times. The V call is TRBV19, the J call TRBJ1-5; D ambiguous. CDR1 is LNHDA, CDR2 SQIVND, per germline (reference sequence). The CDR3 covers 14 residues. Trimming pared 4 bases from V and 7 bases from J, leaving 14 bases between. The CDR3 is CASSRALRRQPQHF. In nucleotides, the CDR3 is TGTGCCAGTAGTAGGGCCCTTCGGAGGCAGCCCCAGCATTTT.

This chain links TRBV28 with TRBJ2-3; no reliable D call. With 5 bases removed from V and 0 bases from J, the gap between germline ends came to 12 bases. The CDR3 is made up of 15 amino acids. Per the germline V gene, CDR1 is MDHEN and CDR2 is SYDVKM. CDR3 sequence reads: CASSATDASTDTQYF. CDR3 nucleotides: TGTGCCAGCAGTGCGACTGACGCTAGCACAGATACGCAGTATTTT.

This chain joins TRBV28 and TRBJ1-3, with D uncertain. Germline CDR1 MDHEN, CDR2 SYDVKM. The V and J ends lost 5 bases and 1 base respectively, with 12 bases between them. The CDR3 runs 15 residues. CDR3 loop: CASSLYTGSGNTIYF. CDR3 nucleotide sequence: TGTGCCAGCAGTCTATACACGGGTTCTGGAAACACCATATATTTT.

The chain has TRBV10-3 and TRBJ2-1; D remains ambiguous. This CDR3 comprises 16 residues. V shed 2 bases and J shed 0 bases, with 11 bases lying between them. Germline-derived CDR1 and CDR2 are ENHRY and SYGVKD. CDR3 DNA sequence: TGTGCCATCAGTGAGGAGCCTCAAAGCTCCTACAATGAGCAGTTCTTC. Translation gives CAISEEPQSSYNEQFF.

The V gene is TRBV28, the J gene TRBJ2-5, with TRBD2 as a possible D gene (6 bases). The CDR3 length is 13 residues. Germline CDR1 is MDHEN and CDR2 is SYDVKM. V shed 6 bases and J shed 5 bases, with 13 bases lying between them. The CDR3 loop reads CASRRELRETQYF. Written as DNA, the CDR3 is TGTGCCAGCAGACGGGAGCTGAGGGAGACCCAGTACTTC.

This chain uses TRBV14 with TRBJ2-1, with TRBD1 as a possible D gene (5 bases). From germline, CDR1 is SGHDN and CDR2 FVKESK. V was trimmed by 0 bases and J by 3 bases, leaving 15 bases between them. This CDR3 region has 17 residues. In nucleotides, the CDR3 is TGTGCCAGCAGCCAAGATGGGTCAGGGAACTACTACAATGAGCAGTTCTTC. Amino acids: CASSQDGSGNYYNEQFF.

This chain connects TRBV5-8 to TRBJ2-5; weak D call: TRBD1 (6 bases). The CDR3 covers 14 residues. Germline assignment: CDR1 SGHTS and CDR2 YDEGEE. Trimming took 0 bases from V and 3 from J, leaving 9 bases between them. CDR3 loop: CASSLGAGEETQYF. CDR3 DNA sequence: TGTGCCAGCAGCTTGGGGGCAGGGGAAGAGACCCAGTACTTC.

The rearrangement links TRBV5-6 to TRBJ2-1; unclear D gene. V was pared by 1 base and J by 4 bases, with 9 bases between. The CDR3 length is 14 residues. Germline V CDR1 and CDR2: SGHDT, YYEEEE. The CDR3 sequence is CASSLSIWYNEQFF. DNA of the CDR3: TGTGCCAGCAGCTTGAGTATATGGTACAATGAGCAGTTCTTC.

A note on this clone: Additional DNA sequences in this sample encode the identical CDR3. The chain's CDR3 is CASSQDRGQAYEQYF. The CDR3 bases are TGCGCCAGCAGCCAAGATAGGGGGCAAGCCTACGAGCAGTACTTC. The chain links TRBV4-1 to TRBJ2-7, with TRBD1 identical over 7 bases. The CDR3 has 15 amino acids. CDR1 and CDR2 from the germline V gene are MGHRA and YSYEKL. After removal of 0 bases from V and 2 bases from J, the junction contained 4 bases not matched to a gene.

For this clone: The sample contains more than one DNA sequence encoding this CDR3. The CDR3 DNA reads TGTGCCAGCAGCTTTGGGGGAGGCAATGAGCAGTTCTTC. Translating it yields CASSFGGGNEQFF. The gene calls are TRBV5-6 and TRBJ2-1; D might be TRBD2 (6 bases). Germline CDR1 reads SGHDT; CDR2 reads YYEEEE. The CDR3 runs to 13 residues. V was pared by 2 bases and J by 6 bases, with 9 bases between.

V and J are TRBV12-5 and TRBJ2-3, with 7 bases fitting TRBD1. This CDR3 spans 13 amino acids. V trimming: 6 bases; J trimming: 3 bases; junction bases outside the gene matches: 3. Germline assignment: CDR1 LGHNT and CDR2 FRNRAP. The CDR3 here is CASGTTGTDTQYF. Written as DNA, the CDR3 is TGTGCTAGTGGCACGACAGGGACAGATACGCAGTATTTT. Full variable domain (remainder filled in from reference TRBV12-5 and TRBJ2-3): DARVTQTPRHKVTEMGQEVTMRCQPILGHNTVFWYRQTMMQGLELLAYFRNRAPLDDSGMPKDRFSAEMPDATLATLKIQPSEPRDSAVYFCASGTTGTDTQYFGPGTRLTVL.

For this clone: The sample carries other DNA sequences with the same CDR3. V gene TRBV27 combines with J gene TRBJ1-1, with D tentatively TRBD1 (5 bases). The CDR3 contains 12 residues. V was cut by 6 bases and J by 8 bases, with 13 bases left in between. From germline, CDR1 is MNHEY and CDR2 SMNVEV (reference sequence). DNA for the CDR3: TGTGCCAGCAGCGGTGGGGGACCCGAAGCTTTCTTT. Translated, it gives CASSGGGPEAFF.

CDR3 DNA sequence: TGTGCCAGCTCACGACAGGAAAGGGGTAGTACTGAAGCTTTCTTT. This translates into CASSRQERGSTEAFF. The J gene is TRBJ1-1, the V gene TRBV18; tentative D call: TRBD1 (6 bases). Germline lookup yields CDR1 KGHSH and CDR2 LQKENI. Trimming cost V 4 bases and J 5 bases, with 17 bases left between them. The CDR3 is 15 amino acids.

The chain carries TRBV19 and TRBJ2-1; D uncertain. The V gene lost 6 bases and the J gene lost 8 bases, with 14 bases spanning the gap. CDR1 and CDR2 from the germline V gene are LNHDA and SQIVND (reference sequence). CDR3 size: 13 residues. CDR3 bases: TGTGCCAGTAGGACGAGGAGTTACGATGAGCAGTTCTTC. Translated, it gives CASRTRSYDEQFF.